The rows below give T cell receptor beta chains drawn from one sample of a study of cytomegalovirus exposure and HLA in healthy donors. The protocol was immunoSEQ multiplex PCR, while the TCRdb copy is restricted to in-frame clones and leaves out a portion. The sample shows nearly 200,000 clones, about 79% of them seen only once. Source material: PBMCs. The receptors derive from a boy younger than 10 in good health and CMV-seronegative. The CDR3 runs from the conserved cysteine through the conserved F or W. The order of the fields is V gene, clone size, D gene, J gene, CDR3 protein, CDR3 DNA. A D gene is named only where the DNA matches it firmly. Only some rows state a clone size, as once, few, many or a class for expanded clones.

v_gene: TRBV2; abundance: few; d_gene: TRBD1; j_gene: TRBJ2-7; CDR3aa: CASRTGASYEQYF; CDR3nt: TGTGCCAGCCGGACAGGAGCCTCCTACGAGCAGTACTTC
v_gene: TRBV9; abundance: few; d_gene: TRBD2; j_gene: TRBJ2-2; CDR3aa: CASSGGRRGGEYLDTGELFF; CDR3nt: TGTGCCAGCAGCGGAGGTCGGCGGGGGGGCGAATACTTGGACACCGGGGAGCTGTTTTTT
v_gene: TRBV2; abundance: -; d_gene: -; j_gene: TRBJ1-4; CDR3aa: CASRKSATNEKLFF; CDR3nt: TGTGCCAGCAGGAAGAGTGCAACTAATGAAAAACTGTTTTTT
v_gene: TRBV2; abundance: few; d_gene: -; j_gene: TRBJ2-5; CDR3aa: CASSEALRAEETQYF; CDR3nt: TGTGCCAGCAGTGAAGCGCTTAGAGCGGAAGAGACCCAGTACTTC
v_gene: TRBV7-9; abundance: few; d_gene: -; j_gene: TRBJ2-3; CDR3aa: CASPPSSTDTQYF; CDR3nt: TGTGCCAGCCCCCCCAGTAGCACAGATACGCAGTATTTT
v_gene: TRBV5-1; abundance: -; d_gene: -; j_gene: TRBJ2-5; CDR3aa: CASSLNLGRNQETQYF; CDR3nt: TGCGCCAGCAGCTTGAACCTGGGGAGGAATCAAGAGACCCAGTACTTC
v_gene: TRBV5-1; abundance: -; d_gene: TRBD2; j_gene: TRBJ2-7; CDR3aa: CASSLHGTSRGYEQYF; CDR3nt: TGCGCCAGCAGCTTGCATGGGACTAGCAGAGGATACGAGCAGTACTTC
v_gene: TRBV18; abundance: -; d_gene: -; j_gene: TRBJ2-7; CDR3aa: CASSPPDTGHREQYF; CDR3nt: TGTGCCAGCTCACCACCGGACACAGGGCATCGCGAGCAGTACTTC
v_gene: TRBV7-9; abundance: -; d_gene: TRBD1; j_gene: TRBJ2-6; CDR3aa: CSSSRTGASGANVLTF; CDR3nt: TGTTCCAGCAGCAGGACAGGCGCCTCGGGGGCCAACGTCCTGACTTTC
v_gene: TRBV7-9; abundance: -; d_gene: TRBD1; j_gene: TRBJ2-2; CDR3aa: CASSLTGTANTGELFF; CDR3nt: TGTGCCAGCAGCTTGACCGGGACAGCGAACACCGGGGAGCTGTTTTTT
v_gene: TRBV10-1; abundance: -; d_gene: -; j_gene: TRBJ1-1; CDR3aa: CATPRRFRIGNTEAFF; CDR3nt: TGCGCCACCCCCAGGAGGTTTCGAATTGGGAACACTGAAGCTTTCTTT
v_gene: TRBV27; abundance: -; d_gene: TRBD1; j_gene: TRBJ1-1; CDR3aa: CASKDRGNTEAFF; CDR3nt: TGTGCCAGCAAGGACAGGGGGAACACTGAAGCTTTCTTT
v_gene: TRBV7-9; abundance: -; d_gene: -; j_gene: TRBJ2-7; CDR3aa: CASSSSHRYEQYF; CDR3nt: TGTGCCAGCAGCTCCTCTCACCGGTACGAGCAGTACTTC
v_gene: TRBV9; abundance: -; d_gene: -; j_gene: TRBJ1-3; CDR3aa: CASSGPTGGLSGNTIYF; CDR3nt: TGTGCCAGCAGCGGTCCAACCGGGGGTCTCTCTGGAAACACCATATATTTT
v_gene: TRBV29-1; abundance: -; d_gene: TRBD2; j_gene: TRBJ2-5; CDR3aa: CSVAPGTSGSETQYF; CDR3nt: TGCAGCGTTGCCCCCGGGACTAGCGGGTCGGAGACCCAGTACTTC
v_gene: TRBV20-1; abundance: -; d_gene: TRBD1; j_gene: TRBJ2-5; CDR3aa: CSGQGTETQYF; CDR3nt: TGCAGCGGACAGGGCACAGAGACCCAGTACTTC
v_gene: TRBV30; abundance: -; d_gene: -; j_gene: TRBJ1-5; CDR3aa: CAWSIADNQPQHF; CDR3nt: TGTGCCTGGAGTATAGCGGATAATCAGCCCCAGCATTTT
v_gene: TRBV4-3; abundance: few; d_gene: TRBD1; j_gene: TRBJ1-3; CDR3aa: CASSQDPGTGGNTIYF; CDR3nt: TGCGCCAGCAGCCAAGATCCAGGGACAGGTGGAAACACCATATATTTT
v_gene: TRBV5-1; abundance: -; d_gene: TRBD2; j_gene: TRBJ2-3; CDR3aa: CASSLEGGGGPDTQYF; CDR3nt: TGCGCCAGCAGCTTGGAGGGTGGCGGGGGGCCAGATACGCAGTATTTT
v_gene: TRBV10-3; abundance: -; d_gene: -; j_gene: TRBJ2-5; CDR3aa: CAIRDPTGTQETQYF; CDR3nt: TGTGCCATCAGAGACCCGACAGGTACTCAAGAGACCCAGTACTTC
v_gene: TRBV18; abundance: few; d_gene: -; j_gene: TRBJ1-4; CDR3aa: CASSRMEGTNEKLFF; CDR3nt: TGTGCCAGCTCCCGTATGGAGGGAACTAATGAAAAACTGTTTTTT
v_gene: TRBV2; abundance: -; d_gene: -; j_gene: TRBJ2-5; CDR3aa: CASSWGGAGETQYF; CDR3nt: TGTGCCAGCAGTTGGGGGGGGGCAGGGGAGACCCAGTACTTC
v_gene: TRBV7-2; abundance: -; d_gene: TRBD2; j_gene: TRBJ2-1; CDR3aa: CASRGRGTRAYNEQFF; CDR3nt: TGTGCCAGCAGAGGTCGAGGGACTAGGGCCTACAATGAGCAGTTCTTC
v_gene: TRBV6-5; abundance: -; d_gene: -; j_gene: TRBJ1-2; CDR3aa: CASSYREGYTF; CDR3nt: TGTGCCAGCAGTTACAGGGAGGGCTACACCTTC
v_gene: TRBV6-1; abundance: -; d_gene: -; j_gene: TRBJ2-7; CDR3aa: CASSRLGGYEQYF; CDR3nt: TGTGCCAGCAGTCGCCTGGGGGGCTACGAGCAGTACTTC
v_gene: TRBV6-1; abundance: -; d_gene: -; j_gene: TRBJ1-3; CDR3aa: CASSADRYSGNTIYF; CDR3nt: TGTGCCAGCAGTGCAGACAGGTACTCTGGAAACACCATATATTTT
v_gene: TRBV5-1; abundance: -; d_gene: -; j_gene: TRBJ1-5; CDR3aa: CASSLDGGRQPQHF; CDR3nt: TGCGCCAGCAGCTTGGACGGGGGGCGGCAGCCCCAGCATTTT
v_gene: TRBV5-1; abundance: few; d_gene: TRBD2; j_gene: TRBJ2-5; CDR3aa: CASSPGLAVWGETQYF; CDR3nt: TGCGCCAGCAGCCCCGGACTAGCGGTTTGGGGAGAGACCCAGTACTTC
v_gene: TRBV5-3; abundance: -; d_gene: -; j_gene: TRBJ1-1; CDR3aa: CARSPPSTGHMNTEAFF; CDR3nt: TGTGCCAGAAGCCCCCCCTCAACAGGGCACATGAACACTGAAGCTTTCTTT
v_gene: TRBV29-1; abundance: -; d_gene: TRBD1; j_gene: TRBJ1-2; CDR3aa: CSVHTGDYGYTF; CDR3nt: TGCAGCGTTCACACAGGGGATTATGGCTACACCTTC
v_gene: TRBV4-2; abundance: -; d_gene: TRBD2; j_gene: TRBJ2-2; CDR3aa: CASSPGLAGGPNTGELFF; CDR3nt: TGTGCCAGCAGCCCTGGACTAGCGGGGGGGCCCAATACCGGGGAGCTGTTTTTT
v_gene: TRBV21-1; abundance: -; d_gene: -; j_gene: TRBJ1-6; CDR3aa: CASTKWTHKGINSPLHF; CDR3nt: TGTGCCAGCACCAAATGGACCCACAAGGGGATTAATTCACCCCTCCACTTT
v_gene: TRBV7-2; abundance: -; d_gene: TRBD1; j_gene: TRBJ2-3; CDR3aa: CASSLAGTAFSTDTQYF; CDR3nt: TGTGCCAGCAGCTTAGCCGGGACAGCGTTTAGCACAGATACGCAGTATTTT
v_gene: TRBV5-1; abundance: -; d_gene: -; j_gene: TRBJ2-7; CDR3aa: CASRGGYEQYF; CDR3nt: TGCGCCAGCAGGGGAGGCTACGAGCAGTACTTC
v_gene: TRBV7-9; abundance: -; d_gene: -; j_gene: TRBJ2-2; CDR3aa: CASSFYGELFF; CDR3nt: TGTGCCAGCAGCTTTTACGGGGAGCTGTTTTTT
v_gene: TRBV2; abundance: -; d_gene: TRBD1; j_gene: TRBJ1-5; CDR3aa: CASNSQGAANQPQHF; CDR3nt: TGTGCCAGCAACTCACAGGGGGCGGCCAATCAGCCCCAGCATTTT
v_gene: TRBV6-4; abundance: few; d_gene: -; j_gene: TRBJ1-4; CDR3aa: CANGTSANEKLFF; CDR3nt: TGTGCCAATGGGACATCGGCTAATGAAAAACTGTTTTTT
v_gene: TRBV5-6; abundance: -; d_gene: -; j_gene: TRBJ1-6; CDR3aa: CASSLDDRLNSPLHF; CDR3nt: TGTGCCAGCAGCTTGGACGACAGGCTTAATTCACCCCTCCACTTT
v_gene: TRBV11-2; abundance: -; d_gene: -; j_gene: TRBJ2-2; CDR3aa: CASSLFGGTYTGELFF; CDR3nt: TGTGCCAGCAGCTTATTTGGAGGCACCTACACCGGGGAGCTGTTTTTT
v_gene: TRBV6-1; abundance: -; d_gene: -; j_gene: TRBJ1-1; CDR3aa: CASSEYQGRDPFF; CDR3nt: TGTGCCAGCAGTGAATACCAGGGGCGCGATCCTTTCTTT
v_gene: TRBV5-1; abundance: -; d_gene: TRBD2; j_gene: TRBJ2-7; CDR3aa: CASSLDPAGAYEQYF; CDR3nt: TGCGCCAGCAGCTTGGATCCAGCGGGAGCCTACGAGCAGTACTTC
v_gene: TRBV14; abundance: -; d_gene: TRBD1; j_gene: TRBJ2-2; CDR3aa: CASSPSRGWDTGELFF; CDR3nt: TGTGCCAGCAGCCCGAGCAGGGGGTGGGACACCGGGGAGCTGTTTTTT